Below, one T cell receptor beta chain is given with its context. The sample comes from a study of regulatory T cells in long-lasting Graves disease. To make TCR beta libraries, researchers used iRepertoire HTBI primers and Arm-PCR of CDR3 regions. A single record per CDR3 protein comes from TCRdb applying MiXCR to the multiplex PCR reads. The profile shows roughly 400,000 distinct CDR3 sequences, about a fifth of them singletons. Sample time point: persistent/refractory GD, antithyroid drugs over 5 years with positive TRAb. RNA isolated from PBMCs was used to make the TCR library. The germline gives CDR1 KGHSH, CDR2 LQKENI. This CDR3 has 17 amino acids. V lost 2 bases and J lost 5; bases outside the gene matches: 11.

Here the sequenced sample was peripheral blood mononuclear cells (PBMCs), taken when the disease was refractory, from a patient treated with antithyroid drugs. The rearrangement uses TRBV18 and TRBJ2-5; 10 bases are shared with TRBD2. The TCR originated in a female donor with Graves disease. CDR3 DNA: TGTGCCAGCTCACCATCTCTAGCGGGAGTAGTTGGGGAGACCCAGTACTTC. It codes for CASSPSLAGVVGETQYF.